This T cell receptor beta chain comes out of a study of T cell clonotyping in hematopoietic cell transplantation. Germline V CDR1 and CDR2: MGHRA, YSYEKL. The CDR3 runs to 18 residues. The V and J ends lost 0 bases and 8 bases, in that order; junction bases with no gene match: 12. Note on this clone: Its antigen is as yet unknown.

Study results and caveats: Recipient TCR diversity dropped after transplant; expanded clonotypes rose from day 30 to 180. Few recipient clonotypes overlapped donors; over 95% were de novo at given depth. Broader posttransplant TCR repertoire diversity was predicted by graft donor and pretransplant recipient Inverse Simpson Index values.

Assay used: immunoSEQ multiplex PCR; TCRdb lists only in-frame clones, some missing. Of about 9,300 clones detected, less than 85% appear once; the ten largest clones hold around 49%. The starting material was PBMCs, obtained at the time of graft-versus-host disease after allogeneic stem cell transplant. The sequence was obtained from a male patient between 55 and 70 years old who had an allogeneic stem cell transplant from an unrelated donor, so the T cells may come from the graft donor. Some clones in this sample may be carry-over from other donors' samples. The V gene is TRBV4-1, the J gene TRBJ1-6; the match to TRBD1 covers 8 bases. CDR3 protein: CASSQDLLTAGGDSPLHF. The CDR3 DNA sequence: TGCGCCAGCAGCCAAGATCTTCTTACTGCAGGGGGCGATTCACCCCTCCACTTT.